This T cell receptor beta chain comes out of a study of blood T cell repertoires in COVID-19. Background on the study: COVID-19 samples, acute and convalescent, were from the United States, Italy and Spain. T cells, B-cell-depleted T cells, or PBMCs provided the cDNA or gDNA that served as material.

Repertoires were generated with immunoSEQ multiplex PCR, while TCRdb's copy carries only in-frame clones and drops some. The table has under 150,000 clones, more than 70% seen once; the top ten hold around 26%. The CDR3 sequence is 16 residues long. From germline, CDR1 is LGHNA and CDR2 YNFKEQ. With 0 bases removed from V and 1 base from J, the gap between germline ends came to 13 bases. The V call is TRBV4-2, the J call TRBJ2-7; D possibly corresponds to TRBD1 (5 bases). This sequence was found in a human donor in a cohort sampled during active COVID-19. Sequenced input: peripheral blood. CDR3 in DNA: TGTGCCAGCAGCCAAGATTTGCAGGGTGGATCCTACGAGCAGTACTTC. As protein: CASSQDLQGGSYEQYF.